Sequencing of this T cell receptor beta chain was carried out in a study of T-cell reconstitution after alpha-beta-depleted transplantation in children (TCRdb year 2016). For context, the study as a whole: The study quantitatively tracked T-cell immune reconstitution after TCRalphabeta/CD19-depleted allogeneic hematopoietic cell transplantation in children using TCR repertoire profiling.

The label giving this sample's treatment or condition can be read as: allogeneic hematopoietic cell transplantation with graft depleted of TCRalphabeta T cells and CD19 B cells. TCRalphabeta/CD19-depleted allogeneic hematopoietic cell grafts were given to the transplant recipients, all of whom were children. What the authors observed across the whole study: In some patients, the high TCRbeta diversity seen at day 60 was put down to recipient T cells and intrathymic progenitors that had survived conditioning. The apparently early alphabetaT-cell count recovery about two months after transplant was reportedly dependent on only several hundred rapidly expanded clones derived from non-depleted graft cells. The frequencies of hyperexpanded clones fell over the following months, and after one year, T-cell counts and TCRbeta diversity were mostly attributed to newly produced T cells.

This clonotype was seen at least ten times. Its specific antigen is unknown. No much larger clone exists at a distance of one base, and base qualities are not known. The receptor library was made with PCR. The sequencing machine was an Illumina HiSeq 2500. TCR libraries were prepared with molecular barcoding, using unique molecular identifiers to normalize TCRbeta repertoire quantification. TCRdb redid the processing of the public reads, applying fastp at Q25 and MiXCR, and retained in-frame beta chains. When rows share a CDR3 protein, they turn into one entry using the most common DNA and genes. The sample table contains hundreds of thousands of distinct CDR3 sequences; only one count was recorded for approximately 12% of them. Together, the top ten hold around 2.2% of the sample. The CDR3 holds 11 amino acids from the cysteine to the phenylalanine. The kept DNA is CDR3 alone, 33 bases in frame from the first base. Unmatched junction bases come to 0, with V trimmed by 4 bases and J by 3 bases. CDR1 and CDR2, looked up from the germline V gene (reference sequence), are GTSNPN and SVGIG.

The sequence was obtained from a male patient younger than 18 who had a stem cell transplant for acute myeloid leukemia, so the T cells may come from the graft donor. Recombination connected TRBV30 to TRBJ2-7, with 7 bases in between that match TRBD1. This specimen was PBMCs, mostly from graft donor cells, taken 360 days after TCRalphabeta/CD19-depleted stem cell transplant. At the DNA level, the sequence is TGTGCCTGGACAGGGGGCTACGAGCAGTACTTC. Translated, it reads CAWTGGYEQYF.